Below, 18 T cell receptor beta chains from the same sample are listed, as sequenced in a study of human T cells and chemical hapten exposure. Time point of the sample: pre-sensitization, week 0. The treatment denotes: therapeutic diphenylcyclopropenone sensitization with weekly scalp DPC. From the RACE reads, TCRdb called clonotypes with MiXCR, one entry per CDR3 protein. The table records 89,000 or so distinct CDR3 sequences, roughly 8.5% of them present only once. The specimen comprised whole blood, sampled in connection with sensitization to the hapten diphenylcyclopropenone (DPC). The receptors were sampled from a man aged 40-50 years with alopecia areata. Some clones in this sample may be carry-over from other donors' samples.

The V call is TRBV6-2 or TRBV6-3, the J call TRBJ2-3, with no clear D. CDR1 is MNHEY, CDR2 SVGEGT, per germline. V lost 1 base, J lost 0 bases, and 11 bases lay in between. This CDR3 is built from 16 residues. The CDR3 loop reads CASSYYGPSSTDTQYF. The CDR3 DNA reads TGTGCCAGCAGTTACTATGGACCGTCCAGCACAGATACGCAGTATTTT.

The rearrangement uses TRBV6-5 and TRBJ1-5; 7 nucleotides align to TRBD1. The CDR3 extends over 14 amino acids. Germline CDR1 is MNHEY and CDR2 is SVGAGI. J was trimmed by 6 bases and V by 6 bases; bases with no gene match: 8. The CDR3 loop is CASRPGQKSQPQHF. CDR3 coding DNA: TGTGCCAGCAGGCCGGGACAGAAGAGTCAGCCCCAGCATTTT.

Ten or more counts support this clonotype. The CDR3 is CAIREGAIQETQYF. The DNA of the CDR3 is TGTGCCATCAGGGAAGGTGCCATCCAAGAGACCCAGTACTTC. The chain employs TRBV10-3 and TRBJ2-5; D remains unclear. The CDR3 length is 14 residues. V was trimmed by 6 bases and J by 1 base, leaving 12 bases between them. CDR1 and CDR2 from the germline V gene are ENHRY and SYGVKD.

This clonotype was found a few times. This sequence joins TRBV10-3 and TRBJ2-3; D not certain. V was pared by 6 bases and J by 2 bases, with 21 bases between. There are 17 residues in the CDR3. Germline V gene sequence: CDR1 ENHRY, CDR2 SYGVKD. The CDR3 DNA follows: TGTGCCATCAGCTTCTCTGGCCGGGTCAGTTCCACAGATACGCAGTATTTT. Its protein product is CAISFSGRVSSTDTQYF.

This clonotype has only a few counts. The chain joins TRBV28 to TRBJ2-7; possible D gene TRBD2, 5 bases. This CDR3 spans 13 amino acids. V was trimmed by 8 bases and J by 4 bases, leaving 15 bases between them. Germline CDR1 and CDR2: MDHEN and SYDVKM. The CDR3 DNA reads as TGTGCCAGCGGCTTAGGGAGTGGATACGAGCAGTACGTC. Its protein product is CASGLGSGYEQYV.

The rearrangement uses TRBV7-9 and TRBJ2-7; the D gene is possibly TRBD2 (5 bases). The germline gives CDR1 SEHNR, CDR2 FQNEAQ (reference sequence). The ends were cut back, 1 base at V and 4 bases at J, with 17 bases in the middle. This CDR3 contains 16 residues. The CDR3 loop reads CASSLVPGNSLYEQYF. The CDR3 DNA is TGTGCCAGCAGCTTAGTACCCGGGAATTCGCTATACGAGCAGTACTTC.

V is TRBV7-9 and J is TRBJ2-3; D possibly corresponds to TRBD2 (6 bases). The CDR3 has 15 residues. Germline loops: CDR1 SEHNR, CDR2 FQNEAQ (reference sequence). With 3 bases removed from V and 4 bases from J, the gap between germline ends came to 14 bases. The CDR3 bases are TGTGCCAGCAGCTTTGAGGGTGCGGGGTCAGATACGCAGTATTTT. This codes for CASSFEGAGSDTQYF.

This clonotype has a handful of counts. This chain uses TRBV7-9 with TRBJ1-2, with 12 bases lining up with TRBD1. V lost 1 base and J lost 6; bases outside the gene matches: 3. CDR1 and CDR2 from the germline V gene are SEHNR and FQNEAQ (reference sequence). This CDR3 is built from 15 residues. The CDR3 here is CASSLGGQGADGYTF. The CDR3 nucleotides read TGTGCCAGCAGCTTAGGGGGACAGGGGGCGGATGGCTACACCTTC.

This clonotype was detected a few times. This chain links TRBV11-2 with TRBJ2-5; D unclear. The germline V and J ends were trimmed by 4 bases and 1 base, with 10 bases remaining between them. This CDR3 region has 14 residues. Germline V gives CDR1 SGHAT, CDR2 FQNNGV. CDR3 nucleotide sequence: TGTGCCAGCAGCTCAGACGGACCCCAAGAGACCCAGTACTTC. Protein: CASSSDGPQETQYF.

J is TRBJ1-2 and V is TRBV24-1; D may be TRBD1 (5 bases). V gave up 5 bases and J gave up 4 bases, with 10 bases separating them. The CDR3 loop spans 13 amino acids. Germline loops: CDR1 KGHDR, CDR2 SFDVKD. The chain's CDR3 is CATSGQGRYGYTF. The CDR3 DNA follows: TGTGCCACCAGTGGGCAGGGCCGCTATGGCTACACCTTC.

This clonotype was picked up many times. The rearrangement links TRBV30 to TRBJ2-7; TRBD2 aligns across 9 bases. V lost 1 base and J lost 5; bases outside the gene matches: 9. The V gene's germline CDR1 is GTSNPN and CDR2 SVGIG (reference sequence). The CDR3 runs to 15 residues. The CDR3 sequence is CAWSARGRVGNEQYF. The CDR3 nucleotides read TGTGCCTGGAGTGCGCGCGGGAGGGTTGGGAACGAGCAGTACTTC.

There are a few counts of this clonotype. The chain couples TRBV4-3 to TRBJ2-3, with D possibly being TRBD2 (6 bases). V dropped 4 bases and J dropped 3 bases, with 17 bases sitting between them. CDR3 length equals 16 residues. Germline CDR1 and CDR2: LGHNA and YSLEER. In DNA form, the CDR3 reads TGCGCCAGCAGCCCCAATGCGGGATCGGGGACAGATACGCAGTATTTT. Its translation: CASSPNAGSGTDTQYF.

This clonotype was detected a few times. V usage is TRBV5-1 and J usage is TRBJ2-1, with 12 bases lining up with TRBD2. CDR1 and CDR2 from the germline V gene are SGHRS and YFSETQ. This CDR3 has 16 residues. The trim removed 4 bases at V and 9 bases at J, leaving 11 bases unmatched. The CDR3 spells CASSPTPSGRAFEQFF. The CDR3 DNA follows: TGCGCCAGCAGCCCTACCCCTAGCGGGAGGGCCTTTGAGCAGTTCTTC.

Here the CDR3 DNA reads TGTGCCAGCAGGGAAAGCGGGAGTGCCTACGAGCAGTACTTC. The encoded protein is CASRESGSAYEQYF. This chain connects TRBV5-4 to TRBJ2-7; 8 bases map to TRBD2. The CDR3 has 14 amino acids. The V segment lost 5 bases and the J segment 2 bases; nucleotides outside the gene matches: 6. Germline V gives CDR1 SGHNT, CDR2 YYREEE (reference sequence).

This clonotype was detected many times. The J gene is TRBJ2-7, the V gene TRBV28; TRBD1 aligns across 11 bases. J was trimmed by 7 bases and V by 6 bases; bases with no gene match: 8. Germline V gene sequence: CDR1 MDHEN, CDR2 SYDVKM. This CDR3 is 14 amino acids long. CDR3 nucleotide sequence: TGTGCCAGCAGCCCCGGACAGGGGGCGCGAGAGCAGTACGTC. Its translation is CASSPGQGAREQYV.

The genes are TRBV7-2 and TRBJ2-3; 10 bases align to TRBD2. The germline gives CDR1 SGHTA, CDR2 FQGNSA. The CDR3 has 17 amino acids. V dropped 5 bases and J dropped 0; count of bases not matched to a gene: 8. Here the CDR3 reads CASSASGSNPSTDTQYF. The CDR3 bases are TGTGCCAGCAGCGCTAGCGGGAGCAATCCTAGCACAGATACGCAGTATTTT.

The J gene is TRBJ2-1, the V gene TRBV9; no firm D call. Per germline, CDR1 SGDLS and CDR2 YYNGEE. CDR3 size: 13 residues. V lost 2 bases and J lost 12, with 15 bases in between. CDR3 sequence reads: CASSVSVHDAQFF. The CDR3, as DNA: TGTGCCAGCAGCGTGTCGGTGCACGATGCGCAGTTCTTC.

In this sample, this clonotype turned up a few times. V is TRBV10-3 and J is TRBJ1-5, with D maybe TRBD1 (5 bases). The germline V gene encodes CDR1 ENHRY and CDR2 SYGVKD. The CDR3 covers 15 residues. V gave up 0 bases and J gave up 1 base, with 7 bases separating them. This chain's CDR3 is CAISESGDSNQPQHF. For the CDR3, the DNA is TGTGCCATCAGTGAGTCGGGGGACAGCAATCAGCCCCAGCATTTT.